The clone carrying this T cell receptor (beta chain) came up a few times. Its target is unknown. The sample belongs to a study of cytotoxic CD8 clonotypes in ibrutinib-treated CLL. Study summary: Average yields of about 260,000 productive templates and approximately 100,000 productive rearrangements characterized the samples. Study results and caveats: Public clonotypes, found uncommonly, either contracted or stayed stable on treatment. Sampling schedules were unmatched across sustained-remission and progressing patients.

Clones were sequenced by immunoSEQ multiplex PCR, and TCRdb holds only the in-frame ones, with some missing. The data contain roughly 28,000 clones, 62% of them singletons. Sequencing was performed on PBMCs, taken before ibrutinib treatment. This clonotype originated in a human donor with chronic lymphocytic leukemia.

The CDR3 DNA reads as TGTGCCAGCTCACCATCTGAACAGGCCCACAATCAGCCCCAGCATTTT. It specifies CASSPSEQAHNQPQHF. The genes are TRBV18 and TRBJ1-5, with D possibly matching TRBD1 (5 bases). In germline, CDR1 is KGHSH, CDR2 LQKENI. Trimming took off 2 bases at V and 3 bases at J, with 14 bases between the two ends. The CDR3 spans 16 residues.